This paragraph covers one T cell receptor (beta chain) sequence. The data stem from a study of Ad26.COV2.S vaccination and SARS-CoV-2 variants. Specified treatment: some 20 received Ad26.COV2.S at low or high dose, single or two shots; about five received placebo; per-sample allocation not given. On day 63 after the first injection, vaccine and placebo recipients gave samples. The repertoire was sequenced with immunoSEQ multiplex PCR; TCRdb's copy has only in-frame clones and lacks some. The table records about 350,000 clones, 80% to 90% of them present only once. The CDR3 extends over 17 amino acids. Germline CDR1 and CDR2: SEHNR and FQNEAQ (reference sequence). V was pared by 5 bases and J by 0 bases, with 10 bases of the junction left unmatched.

This material consisted of peripheral blood, taken in a trial of Ad26.COV2.S vaccine versus placebo. The sequence was obtained from a person between 18 and 60 years old who received the Ad26.COV2.S COVID-19 vaccine or a placebo. The gene calls are TRBV7-9 and TRBJ1-2, with 9 bases aligning to TRBD1. The CDR3 spells CASSLTSGTGSNYGYTF. The CDR3 DNA reads as TGTGCCAGCAGCCTTACATCCGGGACAGGGTCTAACTATGGCTACACCTTC. The full variable domain, rest sourced from reference TRBV7-9 and TRBJ1-2, is DTGVSQNPRHKITKRGQNVTFRCDPISEHNRLYWYRQTLGQGPEFLTYFQNEAQLEKSRLLSDRFSAERPKGSFSTLEIQRTEQGDSAMYLCASSLTSGTGSNYGYTFGSGTRLTVV.